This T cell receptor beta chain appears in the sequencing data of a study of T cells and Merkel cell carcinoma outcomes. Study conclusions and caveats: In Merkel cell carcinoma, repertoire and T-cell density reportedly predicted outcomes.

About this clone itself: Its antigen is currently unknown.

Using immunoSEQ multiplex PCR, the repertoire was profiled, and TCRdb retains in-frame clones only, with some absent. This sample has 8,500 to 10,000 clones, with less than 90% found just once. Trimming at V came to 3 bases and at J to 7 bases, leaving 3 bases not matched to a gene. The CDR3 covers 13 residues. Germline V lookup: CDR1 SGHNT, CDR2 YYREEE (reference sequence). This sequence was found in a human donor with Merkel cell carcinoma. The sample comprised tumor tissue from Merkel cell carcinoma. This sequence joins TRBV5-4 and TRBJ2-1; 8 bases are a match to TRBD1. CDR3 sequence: CASSSDRANEQFF. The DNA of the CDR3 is TGTGCCAGCAGCTCGGACAGGGCGAATGAGCAGTTCTTC.